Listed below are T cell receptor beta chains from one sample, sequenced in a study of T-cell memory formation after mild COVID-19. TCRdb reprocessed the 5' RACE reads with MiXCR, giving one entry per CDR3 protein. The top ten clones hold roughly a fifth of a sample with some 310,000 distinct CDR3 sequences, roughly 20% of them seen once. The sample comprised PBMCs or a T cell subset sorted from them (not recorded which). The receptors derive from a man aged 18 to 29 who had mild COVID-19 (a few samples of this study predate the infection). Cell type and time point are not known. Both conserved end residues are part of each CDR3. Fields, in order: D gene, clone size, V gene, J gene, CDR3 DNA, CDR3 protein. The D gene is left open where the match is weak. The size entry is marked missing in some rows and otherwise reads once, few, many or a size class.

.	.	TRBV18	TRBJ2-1	TGTGCCAGCTCACCCCAAAGGGATTCCTACAATGAGCAGTTCTTC	CASSPQRDSYNEQFF
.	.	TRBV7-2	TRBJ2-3	TGTGCCAGCAGCTCTACGGGACCGGGAAATACGCAGTATTTT	CASSSTGPGNTQYF
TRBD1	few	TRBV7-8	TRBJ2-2	TGTGCCAGCAGCGTTGACAGGGATACCGGGGAGCTGTTTTTT	CASSVDRDTGELFF
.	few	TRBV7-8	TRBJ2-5	TGTGCCAGCAGCCCGAGTAGGAGGATACAAGAGACCCAGTACTTC	CASSPSRRIQETQYF
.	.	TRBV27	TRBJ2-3	TGTGCCAGCAGTTTTGAGGGGGGGATCACAGATACGCAGTATTTT	CASSFEGGITDTQYF
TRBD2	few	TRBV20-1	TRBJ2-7	TGCAGTGCTAGCGGGGGGGCTTACGAGCAGTACTTC	CSASGGAYEQYF
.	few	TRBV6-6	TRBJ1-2	TGTGCCATCACGGGGGTATATGGCTACACCTTC	CAITGVYGYTF
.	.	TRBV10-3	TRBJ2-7	TGTGCCATCAGGGATATGGACGGATACGAGCAGTACTTC	CAIRDMDGYEQYF
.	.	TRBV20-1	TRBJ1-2	TGCAGTGATAGTCAGGTCGAGCACGGCTACACCTTC	CSDSQVEHGYTF
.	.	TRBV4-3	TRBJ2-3	TGCGCCAGCAGCCAAGGGGACCGTGTCCCAGATACGCAGTATTTT	CASSQGDRVPDTQYF
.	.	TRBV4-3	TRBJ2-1	TGCGCCAGCAGCCGTGGGGTGGGGGGGCGTTTAGACAATGAGCAGTTCTTC	CASSRGVGGRLDNEQFF
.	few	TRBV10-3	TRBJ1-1	TGTGCCATCATGGGGTTGGGCACTGAAGCTTTCTTT	CAIMGLGTEAFF
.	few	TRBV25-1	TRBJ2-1	TGTGCCAGCAGTGAATCTGGGCAGGTCTGGTCCTACAATGAGCAGTTCTTC	CASSESGQVWSYNEQFF
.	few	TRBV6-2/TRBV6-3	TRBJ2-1	TGTGCCAGCAGTTACCCTGGGCGGTGGCAGTTCTTC	CASSYPGRWQFF
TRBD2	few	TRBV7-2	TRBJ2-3	TGTGCCAGCAGCTCCCGAGCGGGGGGGGGCACAGGTACGCAGTATTTT	CASSSRAGGGTGTQYF
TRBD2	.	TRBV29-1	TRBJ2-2	TGCAGCGCCTCCGGGACTATAGACACCGGGGAGCTGTTTTTT	CSASGTIDTGELFF
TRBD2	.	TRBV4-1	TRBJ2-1	TGCGCCAGCAGCCAGGAAGAGGCTAGCGGATACAATGAGCAGTTCTTC	CASSQEEASGYNEQFF
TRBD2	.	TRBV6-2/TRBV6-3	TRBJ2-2	TGTGCCTGCGGGACTAGCGCAATCACCGGGGAGCTGTTTTTT	CACGTSAITGELFF
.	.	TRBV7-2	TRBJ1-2	TGTGCCAGCAGCTCACCCGGCTATTACTATGGCTACACCTTC	CASSSPGYYYGYTF
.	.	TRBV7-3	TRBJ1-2	TGTGCCAGCAGCCTCTACGGGAAGGTCGACTATGGCTACACCTTC	CASSLYGKVDYGYTF
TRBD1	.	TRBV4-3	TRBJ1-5	TGCGCCAGCAGCCAAGAGGCAGGGGGCTGGCAGCCCCAGCATTTT	CASSQEAGGWQPQHF
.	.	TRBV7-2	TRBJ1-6	TGTGCCAGCAGCTTGGGACGGGGGAATTCACCCCTCCACTTT	CASSLGRGNSPLHF
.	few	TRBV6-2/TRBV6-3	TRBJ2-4	TGTGCCACCACGGGACTCGGGAGAAACATTCAGTACTTC	CATTGLGRNIQYF
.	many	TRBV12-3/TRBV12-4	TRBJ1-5	TGTGCCAGCAGTTCGGGGCAGGGGAATCAGCCCCAGCATTTT	CASSSGQGNQPQHF
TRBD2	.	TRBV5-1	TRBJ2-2	TGCGCCAGCTGGGCCGGGGCTAGCGGGGCCGGGGAGCTGTTTTTT	CASWAGASGAGELFF
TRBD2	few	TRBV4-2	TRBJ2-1	TGTGCCAGCAGCCAACAAGGGACTAGCGGGGGGGGTGAGCAGTTCTTC	CASSQQGTSGGGEQFF
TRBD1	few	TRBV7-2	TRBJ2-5	TGTGCCAGCAGCTTAGCGGGACAGGGGGCGCGGACCCAGTACTTC	CASSLAGQGARTQYF
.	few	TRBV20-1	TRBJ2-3	TGCAGTGCTAGAGATAAGGGCCTTTACACAGATACGCAGTATTTT	CSARDKGLYTDTQYF
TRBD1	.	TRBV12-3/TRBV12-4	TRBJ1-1	TGTGCCAGCAGCGAGGGGACAGGGACGGCTTTCTTT	CASSEGTGTAFF
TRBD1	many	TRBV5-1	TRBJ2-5	TGCGCCAGCAGCTTGGGGACAGGGCAAGAGACCCAGTACTTC	CASSLGTGQETQYF
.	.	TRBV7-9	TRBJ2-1	TGTGCCAGCAGCCCCTCAGGGGGACGGGGGAGGAGGTATGAGCAGTTCTTC	CASSPSGGRGRRYEQFF
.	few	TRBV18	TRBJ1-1	TGTGCCAGCTCACCGTACAGACCTGACACTGAAGCTTTCTTT	CASSPYRPDTEAFF
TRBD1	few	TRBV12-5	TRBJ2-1	TGTGCTAGTGGTTGGACCCGGGACAGGGCCAGCTCCTACAATGAGCAGTTCTTC	CASGWTRDRASSYNEQFF
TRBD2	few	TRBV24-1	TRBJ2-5	TGTGCCACCAGTAGCGGGGCAACCCAAGAGACCCAGTACTTC	CATSSGATQETQYF
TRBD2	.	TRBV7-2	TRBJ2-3	TGTGCCAGCAGCTTAGAACTAGCGGGGGGCCTCAGAGGGCAGTATTTT	CASSLELAGGLRGQYF
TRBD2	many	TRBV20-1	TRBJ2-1	TGCAGTGCTAGAGTTAGCGGGGGGCCGGGCTCCTACAATGAGCAGTTCTTC	CSARVSGGPGSYNEQFF
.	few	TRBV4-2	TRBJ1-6	TGTGCCAGCGACGCGCGGGCTAGCTCCTATAATTCACCCCTCCACTTT	CASDARASSYNSPLHF
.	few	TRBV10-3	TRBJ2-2	TGTGCCATCGGGAGGAACACCGGGGAGCTGTTTTTT	CAIGRNTGELFF
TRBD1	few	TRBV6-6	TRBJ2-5	TGTGCCAGCAGTTTCCCCCGGACAGGGGACGCGACCCAGTACTTC	CASSFPRTGDATQYF
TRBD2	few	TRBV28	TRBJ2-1	TGTGCCAGCAGTTCCCCGTGGGGGACTAGCGGGGGGAATGAGCAGTTCTTC	CASSSPWGTSGGNEQFF
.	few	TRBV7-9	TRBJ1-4	TGTGCCAGCAGCTTAGGGGCCGCAAGGACTAATGAAAAACTGTTTTTT	CASSLGAARTNEKLFF
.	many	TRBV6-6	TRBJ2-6	TGTGCAGGCGGCTCTGGGGCCAACGTCCTGACTTTC	CAGGSGANVLTF